The rows below give T cell receptor beta chains drawn from one sample of a study of a mutant IDH1 vaccine in newly diagnosed glioma. Their cognate antigens are unknown. Repertoires were generated with immunoSEQ multiplex PCR, while TCRdb's copy carries only in-frame clones and drops some. Here the sample spans some 60,000 clones, about 89% being singletons. The specimen comprised PBMCs, sampled from a glioma patient whose treatment included an IDH1 peptide vaccine. These receptors came from a man aged 35 to 55 with glioma. Both conserved end residues are trimmed from each CDR3.

ASSPGVVSIQY TRBV5-1
ASGRGRGDIQY TRBV6-6
ASSLYTITTEAF TRBV5-6
ASRESGRFYGYT TRBV9
ASTGTGSADGYT TRBV9
ASSNHNEQF TRBV19
ASRRTGIGQPQH TRBV2
ASSLSNYEQY TRBV28
ASSEPLNRRF TRBV25-1
SVEGPRMGELF TRBV29-1
ASSSLGTGSNTEAF TRBV5-1
ASSPGQGARGGETQY TRBV7-2
ASSQPLGQATGELF TRBV4-2
ASSKQGSQPQH TRBV6-1
ASSLGSAAPDTQY TRBV7-9
ARSLLSPSAAYEQY TRBV7-5
ASSLGYNEQF TRBV6-1
ASSMTAGTDTQY TRBV2
ASSVELLTGELF TRBV6-4
ASSLLEYEAF TRBV18
ASSEGGRAYEQY TRBV6-1
ASSYSTGSGSY TRBV6-5
ASSVEGGFGYT TRBV9
ASSLTGGLQETQY TRBV7-2
ASSPSSYEQY TRBV18
ASSGKTGSGNTIY TRBV9
ATDSGQGFHEQY TRBV28
ASREQGAGSYEQY TRBV2
ATSTGATEAF TRBV15
AILSGTPSSYEQY TRBV10-1
ASSPELAGGYNEQF TRBV5-6
ASSLGAGGPRIQY TRBV13
ASNAGTVNTEAF TRBV28
ASSESTFGARGAF TRBV10-2
ASRTGQNEKLF TRBV6-5
ASSLTEQGVRAF TRBV13
ASSEGRDWNNEQF TRBV13
ASSFIGGSKF TRBV5-4
ASSPSSGDTDTQY TRBV18
ASSYGDTQY TRBV5-6
ASSRDSNQPQH TRBV19
ASSLSGRSSYNEQF TRBV5-1
ASSWGGASNQPQH TRBV5-1
ASSRNIGPDTQY TRBV7-6
ASSQEGTGLYSNQPQH TRBV4-1
ASSPRRQAKNIQY TRBV14